Each of the 5 T cell receptor beta chains below was sequenced from the same sample in a study of T cell changes during pregnancy in multiple sclerosis. The assay was immunoSEQ multiplex PCR, and TCRdb's table has in-frame clones only and misses some. The sample holds 20,000 to 25,000 clones, about 85% seen once. The sample in question was CD8+ T cells from peripheral blood mononuclear cells, obtained in the first trimester of pregnancy. Receptors originate from a female donor in good health, enrolled as a control in a pregnancy study.

The chain uses TRBV6-1 and TRBJ2-7; no clear D. Germline V lookup: CDR1 MNHNS, CDR2 SASEGT. This CDR3 has 15 amino acids. V lost 1 base and J lost 1, with 11 bases in between. The CDR3 region has the DNA TGTGCCAGCAGTGAAGGGGCAGGTCCGTCCTACGAGCAGTACTTC. Protein: CASSEGAGPSYEQYF.

The chain couples TRBV6-6 to TRBJ1-5, with 8 bases fitting TRBD1. The CDR3 has 12 residues. V gave up 7 bases and J gave up 7 bases; unmatched junction bases: 3. In germline, CDR1 is MNHNY, CDR2 SVGAGI (reference sequence). The CDR3 DNA sequence: TGTGCCAGCACCCAGGGGGCCCAGCCCCAGCATTTT. Translating gives CASTQGAQPQHF.

The chain links TRBV14 to TRBJ2-5, with 9 nucleotides matching TRBD2. Germline V gives CDR1 SGHDN, CDR2 FVKESK. The V and J ends lost 3 bases and 5 bases, in that order; junction bases with no gene match: 10. The CDR3 loop spans 16 amino acids. CDR3: CASSHLSVAGVETQYF. In DNA, the CDR3 is TGTGCCAGCAGCCACCTTAGTGTAGCGGGAGTTGAGACCCAGTACTTC.

This clone is medium-sized (0.01 to 0.1%) within its sample. The chain links TRBV29-1 to TRBJ2-7, with 7 positions matching TRBD1. Germline CDR1 is SQVTM and CDR2 is ANQGSEA. CDR3 length equals 16 residues. The junction had 15 bases not matched to a gene; V was cut back by 6 bases and J by 1 base. CDR3 sequence: CSVLPDDRADSYEQYF. The CDR3 DNA sequence: TGCAGCGTCCTCCCAGACGACAGGGCGGATTCCTACGAGCAGTACTTC.

The rearrangement uses TRBV6-5 and TRBJ2-1; TRBD1 matches at 8 bases. Germline lookup yields CDR1 MNHEY and CDR2 SVGAGI. The V segment lost 7 bases and the J segment 10 bases; nucleotides outside the gene matches: 3. CDR3 length: 11 amino acids. The CDR3 nucleotides are TGTGCCAGCACAGGGGGCAGCGAGCAGTTCTTC. Translating gives CASTGGSEQFF.